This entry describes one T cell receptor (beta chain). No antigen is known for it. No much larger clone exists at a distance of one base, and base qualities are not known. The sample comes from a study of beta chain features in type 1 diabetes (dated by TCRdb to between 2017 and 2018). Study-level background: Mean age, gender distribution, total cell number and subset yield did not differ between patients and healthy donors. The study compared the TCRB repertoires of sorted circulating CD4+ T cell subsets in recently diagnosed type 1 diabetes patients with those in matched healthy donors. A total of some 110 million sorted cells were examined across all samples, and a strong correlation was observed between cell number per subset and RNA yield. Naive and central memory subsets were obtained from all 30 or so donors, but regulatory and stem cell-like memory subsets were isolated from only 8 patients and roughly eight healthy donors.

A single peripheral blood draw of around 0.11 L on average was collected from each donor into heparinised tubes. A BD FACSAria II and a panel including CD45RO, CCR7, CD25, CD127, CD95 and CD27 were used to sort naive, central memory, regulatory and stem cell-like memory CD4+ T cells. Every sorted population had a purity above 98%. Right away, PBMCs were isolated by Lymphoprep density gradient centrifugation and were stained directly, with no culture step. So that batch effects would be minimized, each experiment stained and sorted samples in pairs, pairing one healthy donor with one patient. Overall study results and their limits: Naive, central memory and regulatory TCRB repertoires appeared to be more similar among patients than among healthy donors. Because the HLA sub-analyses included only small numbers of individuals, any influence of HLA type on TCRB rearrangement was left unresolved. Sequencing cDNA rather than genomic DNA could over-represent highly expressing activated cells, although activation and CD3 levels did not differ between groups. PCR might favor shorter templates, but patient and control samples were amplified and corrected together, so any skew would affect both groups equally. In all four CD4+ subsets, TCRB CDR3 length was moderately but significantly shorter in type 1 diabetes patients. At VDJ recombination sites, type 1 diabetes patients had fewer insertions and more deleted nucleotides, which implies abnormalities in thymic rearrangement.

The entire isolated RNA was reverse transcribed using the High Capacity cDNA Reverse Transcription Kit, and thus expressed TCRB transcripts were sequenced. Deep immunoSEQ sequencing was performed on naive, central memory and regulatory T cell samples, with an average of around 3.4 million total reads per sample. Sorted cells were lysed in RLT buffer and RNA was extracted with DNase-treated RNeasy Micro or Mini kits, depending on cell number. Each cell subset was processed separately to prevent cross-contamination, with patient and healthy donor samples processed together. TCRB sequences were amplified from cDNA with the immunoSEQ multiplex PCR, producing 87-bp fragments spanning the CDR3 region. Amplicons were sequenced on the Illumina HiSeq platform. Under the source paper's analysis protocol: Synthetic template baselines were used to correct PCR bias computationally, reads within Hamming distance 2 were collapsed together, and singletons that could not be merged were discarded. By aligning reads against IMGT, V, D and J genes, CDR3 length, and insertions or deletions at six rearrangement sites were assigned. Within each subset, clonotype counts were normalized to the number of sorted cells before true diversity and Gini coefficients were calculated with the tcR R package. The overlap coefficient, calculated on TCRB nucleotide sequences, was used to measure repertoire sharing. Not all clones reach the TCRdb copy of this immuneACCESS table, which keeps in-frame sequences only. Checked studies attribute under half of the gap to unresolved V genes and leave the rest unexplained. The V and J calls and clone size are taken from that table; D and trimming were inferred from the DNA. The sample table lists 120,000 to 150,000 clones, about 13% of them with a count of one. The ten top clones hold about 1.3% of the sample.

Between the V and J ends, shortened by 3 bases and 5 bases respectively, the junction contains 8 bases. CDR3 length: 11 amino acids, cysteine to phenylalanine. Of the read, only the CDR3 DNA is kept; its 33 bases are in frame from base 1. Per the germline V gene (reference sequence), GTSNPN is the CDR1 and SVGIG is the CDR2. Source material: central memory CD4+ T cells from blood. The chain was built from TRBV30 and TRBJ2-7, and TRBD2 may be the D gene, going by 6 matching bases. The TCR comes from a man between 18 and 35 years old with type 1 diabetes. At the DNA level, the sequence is TGTGCCTGGAGGAGGAGGGACGAGCAGTACTTC. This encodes CAWRRRDEQYF.